This T cell receptor beta chain was observed in a study of OX40 agonist ivuxolimab in advanced cancers. Overall study: Six ivuxolimab dose levels, 0.01 to 10 mg/kg, were given intravenously every 2 weeks. Cohort: 65% to 90% men, mean age 60, aged about 23 to 79.

TCRdb's table, derived via immunoSEQ multiplex PCR, lists solely in-frame clones and lacks some. Of over 40,000 clones in the sample, about 80% are singletons; the top ten hold around 2.8%. CDR3 length: 15 residues. Deletions cut 5 bases from V and 0 bases from J, with 8 bases between. Germline V lookup: CDR1 SGHTA, CDR2 FQGNSA. The sample consisted of CD4+ or CD8+ T cells sorted from blood, taken in a trial of the OX40 agonist ivuxolimab. The rearrangement links TRBV7-2 to TRBJ1-6; D is ambiguous. The source of this sequence is an adult with an advanced solid tumor such as melanoma, head and neck, liver or kidney cancer. CDR3 nucleotides: TGTGCCAGCAGCCGCGACGTCTCCTATAATTCACCCCTCCACTTT. Its protein product is CASSRDVSYNSPLHF. Full variable domain (missing parts from reference TRBV7-2 and TRBJ1-6): GAGVSQSPSNKVTEKGKDVELRCDPISGHTALYWYRQSLGQGLEFLIYFQGNSAPDKSGLPSDRFSAERTGGSVSTLTIQRTQQEDSAVYLCASSRDVSYNSPLHFGNGTRLTVT.